Presented here are 20 T cell receptor beta chains from one specimen sequenced in a study of a mutant IDH1 vaccine in newly diagnosed glioma (dated by TCRdb to the early 2020s). What this sample's time point label stands for: week 47, end of study. Each vaccine dose was 300 ug of a 20-mer mutant IDH1 peptide in Montanide, given subcutaneously with topical imiquimod. The library was made by the immunoSEQ multiplex PCR assay. Entries here come from immuneACCESS through TCRdb and include only in-frame sequences with V and J called. Some clones fail to appear in such tables; in the studies checked, an unresolved V gene covers under half of the shortfall, and the cause of the remainder is unknown. The sample table holds around 50,000 clones, of which roughly 80% were seen once. Roughly 4.3% of the sample belongs to the ten largest clones. No cognate antigen is known for these TCRs. Here the sequenced sample was PBMCs, taken from a glioma patient whose treatment included an IDH1 peptide vaccine. These receptors all stem from a woman aged 30 to 39 with glioma. Some clones in this sample may be carry-over from other donors' samples.

The rearrangement links TRBV30 to TRBJ2-6; no definite D call. The CDR3 runs to 12 residues. Trimming shortened V by 5 bases and J by 1 base, and 3 bases separated the two germline ends. Germline V gives CDR1 GTSNPN, CDR2 SVGIG (reference sequence). CDR3 DNA: TGTGCCTGGTATTCTGGGGCCAACGTCCTGACTTTC. This sequence encodes CAWYSGANVLTF. Combining the CDR3 with reference TRBV30 and TRBJ2-6 gives the whole variable domain SQTIHQWPATLVQPVGSPLSLECTVEGTSNPNLYWYRQAAGRGLQLLFYSVGIGQISSEVPQNLSASRPQDRQFILSSKKLLLSDSGFYLCAWYSGANVLTFGAGSRLTVL.

The chain carries TRBV5-8 and TRBJ1-1; 9 nucleotides agree with TRBD1. The CDR3 is 14 residues long. Trimming at V came to 0 bases and at J to 7 bases, leaving 4 bases not matched to a gene. CDR1 is SGHTS, CDR2 YDEGEE, per germline. The CDR3 sequence is CASSLGDRVFEAFF. In DNA form, the CDR3 reads TGTGCCAGCAGCTTGGGGGACAGGGTGTTTGAAGCTTTCTTT.

The rearrangement joins TRBV28 to TRBJ2-7; no firm D call. Germline V gene lookup returns CDR1 MDHEN and CDR2 SYDVKM. The CDR3 runs 16 residues. V lost 3 bases to trimming and J lost 0 bases, with 15 bases between them. In DNA form, the CDR3 reads TGTGCCAGCAGTTTTATTACAGACCCCGGCTCCTACGAGCAGTACTTC. The encoded protein is CASSFITDPGSYEQYF.

The chain carries TRBV2 and TRBJ1-1; tentatively, D is TRBD1 (5 bases). The V end lost 6 bases, the J end lost 3 bases, and 23 bases lay between the germline ends. CDR3 length: 17 residues. CDR1 and CDR2 (germline): SNHLY, FYNNEI. DNA of the CDR3: TGTGCCAGCAGGCTTTCCCCGGGACGGACGGGGGACACTGAAGCTTTCTTT. Its translation is CASRLSPGRTGDTEAFF.

This chain joins TRBV7-2 and TRBJ1-1; 9 bases are shared with TRBD1. The CDR3 sequence is 14 residues long. Germline V gene lookup returns CDR1 SGHTA and CDR2 FQGNSA. J lost 4 bases, V lost 4 bases, and 4 bases had no gene match. This chain's CDR3 is CASSWDRVSTEAFF. The DNA of the CDR3 is TGTGCCAGCAGCTGGGACAGGGTTTCCACTGAAGCTTTCTTT.

The chain carries TRBV30 and TRBJ1-3, with D possibly being TRBD1 (6 bases). This CDR3 comprises 15 residues. The V end was cut by 2 bases, the J end by 2 bases, with 13 bases between. CDR1 and CDR2 (germline): GTSNPN, SVGIG (reference sequence). CDR3 bases: TGTGCCTGGAGTATACAGGGTGCCCCTGGAAACACCATATATTTT. Its protein is CAWSIQGAPGNTIYF.

The chain combines TRBV2 with TRBJ2-1, with 8 bases aligning to TRBD2. Germline CDR1 reads SNHLY; CDR2 reads FYNNEI. The J segment lost 9 bases and the V segment lost 4 bases, leaving 11 bases of the junction unmatched. The CDR3 is 15 residues long. CDR3 in amino acids: CASSATGGPGGEQFF. The CDR3 DNA reads as TGTGCCAGCAGTGCGACGGGAGGGCCTGGGGGTGAGCAGTTCTTC. The whole variable domain, filled in from reference TRBV2 and TRBJ2-1, reads EPEVTQTPSHQVTQMGQEVILRCVPISNHLYFYWYRQILGQKVEFLVSFYNNEISEKSEIFDDQFSVERPDGSNFTLKIRSTKLEDSAMYFCASSATGGPGGEQFFGPGTRLTVL.

The gene calls are TRBV15 and TRBJ2-2, with 7 bases fitting TRBD1. The CDR3 covers 17 residues. CDR1 LNHNV and CDR2 YYDKDF come from the germline V gene (reference sequence). After removal of 1 base from V and 4 bases from J, the junction contained 9 bases not matched to a gene. In DNA form, the CDR3 reads TGTGCCACCAGCAGAGGAGAGGGGGCGCAACCCACCGGGGAGCTGTTTTTT. Translated: CATSRGEGAQPTGELFF.

V usage is TRBV18 and J usage is TRBJ1-1; D is undetermined. Germline assignment: CDR1 KGHSH and CDR2 LQKENI. The CDR3 extends over 16 amino acids. Between the trimmed V and J ends, which lost 6 bases and 2 bases, there was a span of 19 bases. The CDR3 is CASSVEADDRNTEAFF. DNA for the CDR3: TGTGCCAGCTCGGTCGAGGCAGACGACCGAAACACTGAAGCTTTCTTT.

The J gene is TRBJ2-3, the V gene TRBV5-1; D is undetermined. Germline V CDR1 and CDR2: SGHRS, YFSETQ. The ends were cut back, 0 bases at V and 0 bases at J, with 8 bases in the middle. The length of the CDR3 is 15 residues. The CDR3 protein is CASSLVQVSTDTQYF. Here the CDR3 DNA reads TGCGCCAGCAGCTTGGTCCAAGTTAGCACAGATACGCAGTATTTT.

This sequence joins TRBV6-5 and TRBJ1-3, with D possibly being TRBD1 (6 bases). The CDR3 sequence is 15 residues long. Germline-derived CDR1 and CDR2 are MNHEY and SVGAGI. V lost 5 bases to trimming and J lost 4 bases, with 15 bases between them. The CDR3 coding sequence is TGTGCCAGCAGTCAGGGGCGGATGCTCGGAAACACCATATATTTT. Protein product: CASSQGRMLGNTIYF.

This clone was detected only a few times. This chain uses TRBV25-1 with TRBJ2-4; the D is unclear. This CDR3 has 14 amino acids. Per germline, CDR1 MGHDK and CDR2 SYGVNS. Deletions cut 7 bases from V and 3 bases from J, with 13 bases between. CDR3 amino acids: CASTPGQVKNIQYF. The CDR3 nucleotides read TGTGCCAGCACTCCCGGGCAGGTCAAAAACATTCAGTACTTC.

This chain uses TRBV5-6 with TRBJ1-1, with 12 nucleotides matching TRBD1. Germline-derived CDR1 and CDR2 are SGHDT and YYEEEE. The V and J ends lost 0 bases and 0 bases, in that order; junction bases with no gene match: 3. The CDR3 length is 17 residues. The CDR3 protein is CASSLGGTGGLNTEAFF. The CDR3, as DNA: TGTGCCAGCAGCTTGGGTGGGACAGGGGGCTTGAACACTGAAGCTTTCTTT.

The chain carries TRBV30 and TRBJ1-1, with D tentatively TRBD1 (6 bases). CDR1 is GTSNPN, CDR2 SVGIG, per germline (reference sequence). The length of the CDR3 is 13 residues. V gave up 3 bases and J gave up 7 bases, with 15 bases separating them. CDR3: CAWRFSGTSEAFF. As DNA, the CDR3 is TGTGCCTGGAGATTTAGCGGGACAAGTGAAGCTTTCTTT.

V and J are TRBV29-1 and TRBJ1-1; no reliable D call. CDR1 and CDR2 (germline): SQVTM, ANQGSEA. With 7 bases removed from V and 0 bases from J, the gap between germline ends came to 9 bases. This CDR3 region has 12 residues. CDR3 DNA: TGCAGCGCCACCCGGGTGAACACTGAAGCTTTCTTT. Its protein is CSATRVNTEAFF.

The rearrangement links TRBV14 to TRBJ1-1; D not resolved. Trimming stripped 4 bases from V and 3 bases from J, with 9 bases between. Germline values: CDR1 SGHDN, CDR2 FVKESK. This CDR3 has 13 residues. The CDR3 DNA reads as TGTGCCAGCAGCCCACTAAGGGACACTGAAGCTTTCTTT. It yields the protein CASSPLRDTEAFF.

CDR3 DNA sequence: TGTGCCAGCTCGCCAAAGGACAGGCTAGAGACCCAGTACTTC. It encodes CASSPKDRLETQYF. This chain connects TRBV18 to TRBJ2-5; TRBD1 matches at 7 bases. The CDR3 runs to 14 residues. The V segment lost 6 bases and the J segment 4 bases; nucleotides outside the gene matches: 8. The germline V gene has CDR1 KGHSH and CDR2 LQKENI.

The genes are TRBV6-1 and TRBJ2-1; TRBD2 aligns across 11 bases. The length of the CDR3 is 13 residues. The germline CDR1 and CDR2 sequences are MNHNS and SASEGT. Trimming at V came to 7 bases and at J to 11 bases, leaving 7 bases not matched to a gene. The CDR3 loop is CASTFETSGKQFF. Here the CDR3 DNA reads TGTGCCAGCACCTTCGAGACTAGCGGGAAGCAGTTCTTC.

V gene TRBV27 combines with J gene TRBJ2-5; D could derive from TRBD1 or TRBD2 (5 bases each). The V and J ends lost 4 bases and 2 bases respectively, with 11 bases between them. The CDR3 has 14 residues. CDR1 and CDR2 (germline): MNHEY, SMNVEV (reference sequence). The CDR3 coding sequence is TGTGCCAGCAGTTCGGGACCGCTTCAAGAGACCCAGTACTTC. Residues: CASSSGPLQETQYF.

The sample holds one count of this clone. This chain uses TRBV11-2 with TRBJ1-1, with a possible D match to TRBD1 (6 bases). The CDR3 loop spans 17 amino acids. CDR1 is SGHAT, CDR2 FQNNGV, per germline. The germline V and J ends were trimmed by 3 bases and 3 bases, with 20 bases remaining between them. CDR3 region: CASSFTATGWGDTEAFF. The CDR3 bases are TGTGCCAGCAGCTTTACCGCGACAGGCTGGGGTGACACTGAAGCTTTCTTT.